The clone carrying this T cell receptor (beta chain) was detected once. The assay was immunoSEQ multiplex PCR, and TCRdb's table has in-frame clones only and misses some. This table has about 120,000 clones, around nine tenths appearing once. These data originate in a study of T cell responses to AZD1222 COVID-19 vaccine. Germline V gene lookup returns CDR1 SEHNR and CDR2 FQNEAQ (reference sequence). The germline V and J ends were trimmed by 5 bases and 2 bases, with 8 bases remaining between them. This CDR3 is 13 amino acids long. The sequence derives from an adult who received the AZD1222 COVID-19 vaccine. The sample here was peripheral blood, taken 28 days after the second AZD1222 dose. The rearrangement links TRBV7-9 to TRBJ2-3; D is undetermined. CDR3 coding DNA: TGTGCCAGCAGCATCGACAACACAGATACGCAGTATTTT. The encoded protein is CASSIDNTDTQYF.